This T cell receptor beta chain was identified in a study of graft-versus-host responses after intestinal transplantation (dated by TCRdb to the early 2020s). For the study in its entirety: The transplants that recipients got were multivisceral, liver-intestinal, or isolated intestinal. Every recipient was given anti-thymocyte globulin induction, followed by about three years of maintenance tacrolimus and steroids. After intestinal transplantation, graft-versus-host and host-versus-graft alloreactive T cell clones were followed in the graft, circulation and bone marrow using bulk TCR-beta CDR3 sequencing. To identify alloreactive clones, pre-transplant mixed lymphocyte reaction products were sequenced and compared with unstimulated pre-transplant donor and recipient T cells. The cohort enrolled 24 intestinal transplant recipients, one of whom was a retransplant, and a few patients without pretransplant specimens were excluded. Donor T cell macrochimerism was defined as a peak of at least 4% donor T cells among recipient peripheral blood mononuclear cells. Rather than going through the commercial service, samples from three later patients were sequenced in-house on an Illumina MiSeq and processed with MiXCR. Overall results and qualifications from the work: In patients with donor T cell macrochimerism, the allografts had high GvH to HvG T cell clonal ratios. GvH clones were detected in recipient bone marrow, and some of these GvH clones were observed earlier in ileal mucosa or blood, consistent with an intestinal mucosal origin. Peak levels of circulating GvH clones were associated with declines in HvG clones early after transplant. The relatively low number and heterogeneity of intestinal transplant patients limited the conclusions.

The germline V gene encodes CDR1 MNHEY and CDR2 SMNVEV (reference sequence). V trim: 5 bases; J trim: 4 bases; unmatched bases: 6. Measured from the cysteine to the phenylalanine, the CDR3 is 14 residues long. CDR3 DNA only is kept here, 42 bases in frame from base 1. The sample's time point label, in plain terms: cells obtained before transplantation from donor or recipient. CD3+CD4+ and CD3+CD8+ populations were FACS-sorted from unstimulated pre-transplant donor and recipient cells taken from spleen or lymph nodes. The library relied on the immunoSEQ multiplex PCR assay. For most patients, genomic DNA was isolated with the Qiagen DNeasy Blood and Tissue Kit and shipped frozen to Adaptive Biotechnologies for TCR sequencing. Adaptive Biotechnologies carried out high-throughput TCR-beta CDR3 sequencing of genomic DNA for most patients. The paper's data handling went like this. Adaptive's ImmunoSEQ software supplied the TCR sequencing data for around 19 patients, while MiXCR and VDJtools were used to process three other patients. To correct CD4 versus CD8 sorting errors, sequences present in both subsets at a frequency ratio below 5:1 were removed. CDR3 nucleotide sequences shared between donor and recipient were removed because the origin of such sequences could not be assigned. To be classed as alloreactive, a clone needed at least 2-fold expansion over unstimulated cells and a minimum CFSE-low frequency of 0.002% (template counts) or 0.001% (read counts). A clone was considered mappable if detected in the sequenced pre-transplant spleen, lymph node, or MLR CFSE-low populations of the donor or recipient. Cumulative frequency of alloreactive clones was calculated as a percentage of all sequences weighted by copy number. TCRdb's version of the immuneACCESS table is confined to in-frame rearrangements and falls short of the full clone set. An unresolved V gene accounts for under half of the shortfall where checked; the remainder is of unknown origin. V and J calls and clone size are given by that table; D and trimming were obtained from the DNA. In all, the sample holds approximately 86,000 clones, and less than 95% of those were seen once. In total, the top ten clones hold about 0.4% of the sample.

Comments on this clone: The specificity of this receptor is unknown. No base quality values were provided; no much bigger clone lies one nucleotide off.

The clonotype comes from a human donor who was the organ donor for an intestinal transplant. This specimen consisted of unstimulated CD8+ T cells sorted from spleen or lymph node cells, obtained before transplant. The rearranged chain carries TRBV27 and TRBJ2-7; 9 bases in between match TRBD1. The CDR3 reads CASSITGTGYEQYF. The DNA reads TGTGCCAGCAGTATAACCGGGACAGGGTACGAGCAGTACTTC.